This T cell receptor (beta chain) derives from a study of cytomegalovirus exposure and HLA in healthy donors. Points from the study as a whole: As was reported, the classifier diagnosed cytomegalovirus status with high specificity and sensitivity.

With 60 Vbeta and 13 Jbeta primers, the PCR was carried out. Produced via immunoSEQ multiplex PCR; TCRdb's table is partial and in-frame only. Of 90,000 to 150,000 clones in the sample, about three quarters were seen once. V was cut by 0 bases and J by 3 bases, with 7 bases left in between. This CDR3 is 13 amino acids long. Germline CDR1 SGHTS, CDR2 YDEGEE. Concerning this clone itself: Antigen specificity is unknown.

The receptor comes from a woman younger than 45 in good health and CMV-seropositive. Sample: PBMCs. The rearrangement links TRBV5-8 to TRBJ2-7, with D unresolved. CDR3 bases: TGTGCCAGCAGCTTGGAACTCCTCTACGAGCAGTACTTC. Amino acid sequence: CASSLELLYEQYF.